These T cell receptor beta chains were read from a single sample in a study of cytomegalovirus exposure and HLA in healthy donors. Using immunoSEQ multiplex PCR, the repertoire was profiled, and TCRdb retains in-frame clones only, with some absent. The table includes about 110,000 clones, around 82% detected once. What was sequenced was PBMCs. The receptors derive from a man aged 45-60 years in good health and CMV-seronegative. Each CDR3 is given with its conserved first and last residue. A D gene is named only where the DNA matches it firmly. The size field is filled for only some rows; it gives once, few, many or a size class.

clone_size	j_call	d_call	v_call	cdr3_nt	cdr3_aa
NA	TRBJ2-7	TRBD1	TRBV9	TGTGCCAGCAGCGTAGGTACAGGGGACTACGAGCAGTACTTC	CASSVGTGDYEQYF
NA	TRBJ1-1	TRBD1	TRBV4-1	TGCGCCAGCAGCCAAGCCCAGACAGGGGGGACTGAAGCTTTCTTT	CASSQAQTGGTEAFF
NA	TRBJ2-2	NA	TRBV18	TGTGCCAGCTCACCTGACATTTCCGGGGAGCTGTTTTTT	CASSPDISGELFF
once	TRBJ1-2	TRBD1	TRBV20-1	TGCAGTGCTAGAGAAGAGGGGGCAGGGACCTTC	CSAREEGAGTF
NA	TRBJ1-3	NA	TRBV5-4	TGTGCCAGCAGCGCCCGGACTTTAGGTTCTGGAAACACCATATATTTT	CASSARTLGSGNTIYF
NA	TRBJ1-6	NA	TRBV18	TGTGCCAGCTCACCAATGTCGAGCTCCTATAATTCACCCCTCCACTTT	CASSPMSSSYNSPLHF
once	TRBJ2-1	NA	TRBV10-3	TGTGCCGCAGGAGGCAGTCGAGCTGAGCAGTTCTTC	CAAGGSRAEQFF
NA	TRBJ2-2	TRBD1	TRBV5-1	TGCGCCAGCAGCGACGGGACAGGGAGCACCGGGGAGCTGTTTTTT	CASSDGTGSTGELFF
NA	TRBJ1-2	NA	TRBV6-5	TGTGCCAGCAGCCCATGGACAGTGAATGGCTACACCTTC	CASSPWTVNGYTF
NA	TRBJ2-5	NA	TRBV30	TGTGCCTGGAGTGAATACAGTCAAGAGACCCAGTACTTC	CAWSEYSQETQYF
NA	TRBJ1-3	TRBD1	TRBV7-2	TGTGCCAGCAGCTTAGCGCTCGCAGGGGGTCGAGGAAACACCATATATTTT	CASSLALAGGRGNTIYF
few	TRBJ1-5	NA	TRBV4-1	TGCGCCAGCAGCCAAGAGACATTAGGTGGCAATCAGCCCCAGCATTTT	CASSQETLGGNQPQHF
NA	TRBJ1-1	NA	TRBV28	TGTGCCAGCAGTCTTCCCCGCGAGAACACTGAAGCTTTCTTT	CASSLPRENTEAFF
NA	TRBJ1-2	NA	TRBV18	TGTGCCAGCTCTCGACAGACGAATGGCTACACCTTC	CASSRQTNGYTF
NA	TRBJ1-5	NA	TRBV4-1	TGCGCCAGCAGCCAAGAAATAGGGGGGGCGCATCAGCCCCAGCATTTT	CASSQEIGGAHQPQHF
NA	TRBJ2-3	NA	TRBV19	TGTGCCAGTAGTCCCAGACTCGGACAAGCCAACACAGATACGCAGTATTTT	CASSPRLGQANTDTQYF
few	TRBJ1-1	NA	TRBV5-1	TGCGCCAGCAGCGCGCTTTCGGGGAACACTGAAGCTTTCTTT	CASSALSGNTEAFF
NA	TRBJ1-1	TRBD1	TRBV7-9	TGTTCCAGCAGAAGTCCCGACAGGGAAATCATGACTGAAGCTTTCTTT	CSSRSPDREIMTEAFF
NA	TRBJ1-6	NA	TRBV7-9	TGTGCCAGCAGCCGGGACACCGGGAGGGAATTTCCACCCCTCCACTTT	CASSRDTGREFPPLHF
NA	TRBJ2-2	TRBD1	TRBV10-3	TGTGCCATCAGTGAGCGGGGACAGACCGGGGAGCTGTTTTTT	CAISERGQTGELFF
NA	TRBJ2-6	NA	TRBV19	TGTGCCAGTAGTCCCCAATCTGGGGCCAACGTCCTGACTTTC	CASSPQSGANVLTF
NA	TRBJ2-5	NA	TRBV11-2	TGTGCCAGCAGCTTACGGGGGAAGGAGACCCAGTACTTC	CASSLRGKETQYF
few	TRBJ2-2	TRBD1	TRBV7-3	TGTGCCAGCAGCCCCCAGACAGGGAGAGGCGGGGAGCTGTTTTTT	CASSPQTGRGGELFF
NA	TRBJ1-2	NA	TRBV18	TGTGCCAGCTCACCACAGCAAATGTCGAATATCAACTATGGCTACACCTTC	CASSPQQMSNINYGYTF